The following is a TCR beta chain sequence with its context. The length of the CDR3 is 14 residues. Between the trimmed V and J ends, which lost 1 base and 3 bases, there was a span of 6 bases. Per the germline V gene, CDR1 is SSHAT and CDR2 is FNYEAQ (reference sequence). The data originate from a study of PD-1 and CTLA-4 blockade in melanoma. TCRdb keeps only in-frame clones here, not all; method: immunoSEQ multiplex PCR. Among about 28,000 clones listed, under 95% were seen once. The sample here was CD8+ T cells from peripheral blood, taken from a patient given anti-PD-1 treatment. This clonotype was sampled from a human donor with melanoma. The V and J genes are TRBV7-7 and TRBJ2-2; D uncertain. The CDR3 region is CASSLELDTGELFF. CDR3 DNA: TGTGCCAGCAGCTTAGAACTGGACACCGGGGAGCTGTTTTTT.